The clone carrying this TCR beta chain came up a few times. What it recognizes is unknown. The assay was run at survey level. Clones were sequenced by immunoSEQ multiplex PCR, and TCRdb holds only the in-frame ones, with some missing. Among 25,000 to 35,000 clones listed, about four fifths were seen once. The source of the sample is a study of STAT5B mutations in CD4+ large granular lymphocyte leukemia. Study details: Healthy donors showed HLA-associated enrichment of the CDR3 'QG' motif.

Germline V gene lookup returns CDR1 MNHEY and CDR2 SVGAGI. The V gene end was trimmed by 4 bases and the J gene end by 8 bases; junction bases not matched to a gene: 5. There are 13 residues in the CDR3. Study-level findings and limits: Top patient clones used TRBV06 genes more often: 8/27 versus 2/35 in controls.

The receptor was isolated from a human donor in good health. The chain combines TRBV6-5 with TRBJ1-1, with 9 nucleotides matching TRBD1. Material: CD4+ T cells from blood buffy coats. CDR3 DNA: TGTGCCAGCAGTTCGACCGGGACAGGGGAAGCTTTCTTT. It encodes CASSSTGTGEAFF.